This T cell receptor beta chain derives from a study of long-term antiretroviral therapy in people with HIV. Assay version v3.0 of immunoSEQ was used, and it was run at survey level. The method was immunoSEQ multiplex PCR; TCRdb's version includes in-frame clones alone and lacks a portion of them. The table records 35,000 to 55,000 clones, nearly 95% of them present only once. Germline V gene data show CDR1 as SQVTM and CDR2 as ANQGSEA. This CDR3 contains 13 residues. Trimming at V came to 5 bases and at J to 9 bases, leaving 10 bases not matched to a gene. This material consisted of unsorted PBMCs, taken 3.7 years after starting antiretroviral therapy. The rearrangement links TRBV29-1 to TRBJ2-5; TRBD1 matches 9 bases. This TCR derives from a woman between 50 and 59 years old with HIV. CDR3 residues: CSVSTGGEGAQYF. CDR3 DNA: TGCAGCGTTAGCACAGGGGGCGAGGGGGCCCAGTACTTC.